The 18 T cell receptor beta chains reported below all come from one sample, sequenced in a study of tumor-infiltrating lymphocytes in localized non-small cell lung cancer. Assay: immunoSEQ multiplex PCR; the TCRdb copy retains only in-frame clones and omits some. This sample has about 18,000 clones, with approximately 70% found just once. Sample: lung tumor tissue. The receptor source for this set is a human donor with non-small cell lung cancer.

The chain links TRBV28 to TRBJ2-2; TRBD1 matches 9 bases. With 6 bases clipped from V and 3 bases from J, the junction kept 5 bases outside the gene matches. The CDR3 is made up of 15 amino acids. Looked up from germline, CDR1 is MDHEN and CDR2 is SYDVKM. For the CDR3, the DNA is TGTGCCAGCAGCACACAGGGGGCTGACACCGGGGAGCTGTTTTTT. Its translation: CASSTQGADTGELFF.

The V and J genes are TRBV2 and TRBJ2-4; D is undetermined. V shed 1 base and J shed 4 bases, with 8 bases lying between them. CDR3 length: 14 amino acids. CDR1 and CDR2 (germline): SNHLY, FYNNEI. CDR3 coding DNA: TGTGCCAGCAGTGAAGAGGGATCAAAAAACATTCAGTACTTC. Translated, it gives CASSEEGSKNIQYF.

This clone has a handful of counts. This chain joins TRBV5-1 and TRBJ1-5, with a possible D match to TRBD1 (6 bases). The germline V gene has CDR1 SGHRS and CDR2 YFSETQ. The V gene lost 5 bases and the J gene lost 0 bases, with 12 bases spanning the gap. CDR3 length equals 15 residues. CDR3: CASRSGTNSNQPQHF. The CDR3 bases are TGCGCCAGCAGATCAGGGACAAATAGCAATCAGCCCCAGCATTTT.

This clone was seen just once. The rearrangement links TRBV18 to TRBJ1-6; 7 bases match TRBD1. This CDR3 is 15 amino acids long. Germline CDR1 KGHSH, CDR2 LQKENI. Trimming removed 3 bases from V and 6 bases from J; junction bases left unmatched: 5. The CDR3 is CASSPRQGSNSPLHF. The DNA for the CDR3 is TGTGCCAGCTCACCCCGACAGGGTAGTAATTCACCCCTCCACTTT.

Worth noting for this clone: This CDR3 is also generated by other DNA sequences in the sample. The chain is built from TRBV5-1 and TRBJ2-6; possible D gene TRBD1, 6 bases. The CDR3 has 16 amino acids. V was shortened by 3 bases and J by 2 bases, with 12 bases between the two germline ends. The germline CDR1 and CDR2 sequences are SGHRS and YFSETQ. CDR3 bases: TGCGCCAGCAGCTCTGGGGGCGGTGCTGGGGCCAACGTCCTGACTTTC. Its translation is CASSSGGGAGANVLTF.

J is TRBJ1-2 and V is TRBV6-1; 8 positions agree with TRBD1. The CDR3 contains 14 residues. CDR1 is MNHNS and CDR2 is SASEGT in the germline V gene. The V segment lost 2 bases and the J segment 4 bases; nucleotides outside the gene matches: 3. CDR3 loop: CASSENTGGYGYTF. CDR3 coding DNA: TGTGCCAGCAGTGAAAATACAGGGGGCTATGGCTACACCTTC.

V gene TRBV4-2 combines with J gene TRBJ2-7, with 9 nucleotides matching TRBD2. The trim removed 2 bases at V and 2 bases at J, leaving 7 bases unmatched. The germline gives CDR1 LGHNA, CDR2 YNFKEQ. The CDR3 covers 16 residues. The CDR3 nucleotides are TGTGCCAGCAGCCAAAGAACGGGACTAGCTCCCTACGAGCAGTACTTC. Translation: CASSQRTGLAPYEQYF.

This chain connects TRBV19 to TRBJ1-2; no clear D gene. Per the germline V gene, CDR1 is LNHDA and CDR2 is SQIVND (reference sequence). This CDR3 spans 13 amino acids. Trimming cost V 4 bases and J 1 base, with 7 bases left between them. CDR3 amino acids: CASSNLDNYGYTF. In DNA form, the CDR3 reads TGTGCCAGTAGTAACCTTGATAACTATGGCTACACCTTC.

This rearrangement joins TRBV7-3 to TRBJ1-2; TRBD1 matches 7 bases. Trimming at V came to 4 bases and at J to 13 bases, leaving 6 bases not matched to a gene. The CDR3 covers 11 residues. Germline V gene data show CDR1 as SGHTA and CDR2 as FQGTGA. CDR3 sequence reads: CASSSRGGRTF. The CDR3 DNA is TGTGCCAGCAGCTCTAGAGGGGGCCGCACCTTC. The entire variable domain, with the rest obtained from reference TRBV7-3 and TRBJ1-2, is as follows: GAGVSQTPSNKVTEKGKYVELRCDPISGHTALYWYRQSLGQGPEFLIYFQGTGAADDSGLPNDRFFAVRPEGSVSTLKIQRTERGDSAVYLCASSSRGGRTFGSGTRLTVV.

This chain uses TRBV4-1 with TRBJ1-1; D is undetermined. Trimming removed 0 bases at V and 3 bases at J, with 8 bases between. The CDR3 spans 14 residues. Germline lookup yields CDR1 MGHRA and CDR2 YSYEKL. CDR3 sequence reads: CASSQEMTDTEAFF. CDR3 bases: TGCGCCAGCAGCCAAGAAATGACGGACACTGAAGCTTTCTTT.

The chain carries TRBV28 and TRBJ2-5, with D perhaps matching TRBD2 (5 bases). In germline, CDR1 is MDHEN, CDR2 SYDVKM. V shed 1 base and J shed 3 bases, with 9 bases lying between them. The CDR3 is 14 amino acids. CDR3 loop: CASSLSDGKETQYF. For the CDR3, the DNA is TGTGCCAGCAGTTTATCTGACGGGAAAGAGACCCAGTACTTC. Full variable domain (rest looked up from reference TRBV28 and TRBJ2-5): DVKVTQSSRYLVKRTGEKVFLECVQDMDHENMFWYRQDPGLGLRLIYFSYDVKMKEKGDIPEGYSVSREKKERFSLILESASTNQTSMYLCASSLSDGKETQYFGPGTRLLVL.

This clone was recorded once. In DNA form, the CDR3 reads TGTGCCAGCAGCTTAGGTGGGGGGACTCCCTACGAGCAGTACTTC. As protein: CASSLGGGTPYEQYF. V is TRBV11-1 and J is TRBJ2-7, with D possibly being TRBD2 (6 bases). The CDR3 length is 15 residues. V was trimmed by 1 base and J by 2 bases, leaving 12 bases between them. Germline CDR1 SGHAT, CDR2 FQDESV (reference sequence).

The chain joins TRBV5-1 to TRBJ2-3; 10 positions match TRBD2. Germline lookup yields CDR1 SGHRS and CDR2 YFSETQ. The ends lost 4 bases at V and 3 bases at J; junction bases unmatched: 8. CDR3 length equals 16 residues. DNA of the CDR3: TGCGCCAGCAGCCCCGGACTAGCGGAGGTGACAGATACGCAGTATTTT. Amino acids: CASSPGLAEVTDTQYF.

This clone was counted between two and nine times. The gene calls are TRBV28 and TRBJ2-3; TRBD2 matches 11 bases. The CDR3 has 16 residues. V was clipped by 6 bases and J by 2 bases; unmatched bases: 7. The germline V gene encodes CDR1 MDHEN and CDR2 SYDVKM. This CDR3 reads CASSTGTSGDTDTQYF. The CDR3 DNA is TGTGCCAGCAGCACCGGGACTAGCGGCGACACAGATACGCAGTATTTT.

The rearrangement joins TRBV7-3 to TRBJ2-2; no definite D call. Germline V lookup: CDR1 SGHTA, CDR2 FQGTGA. The CDR3 spans 15 residues. V was clipped by 5 bases and J by 6 bases, with 16 bases between them. CDR3 DNA sequence: TGTGCCAGCAGCCCCGACTCCTTCAATCCCGGGGAGCTGTTTTTT. It translates to CASSPDSFNPGELFF.

The chain carries TRBV7-3 and TRBJ1-1, with 7 bases that match TRBD1. Germline V gives CDR1 SGHTA, CDR2 FQGTGA. The CDR3 consists of 14 residues. V shed 5 bases, J shed 2 bases, and the junction held 5 bases outside the gene matches. The CDR3 DNA sequence: TGTGCCAGCAGCGAGGGACAGAGTAACACTGAAGCTTTCTTT. This encodes CASSEGQSNTEAFF.

This rearrangement joins TRBV7-9 to TRBJ2-2, with D possibly matching TRBD1 (5 bases). The CDR3 totals 13 residues. V gave up 7 bases and J gave up 2 bases, with 8 bases separating them. Germline CDR1 and CDR2: SEHNR and FQNEAQ (reference sequence). CDR3 sequence: CASKGVNTGELFF. CDR3 sequence (DNA): TGTGCCAGCAAAGGGGTAAACACCGGGGAGCTGTTTTTT.

The chain carries TRBV5-8 and TRBJ2-7, with no clear D. Germline CDR1 and CDR2: SGHTS and YDEGEE. V gave up 0 bases and J gave up 0 bases, with 10 bases separating them. This CDR3 is built from 15 residues. The CDR3: CASSLGAGSSYEQYF. The CDR3 nucleotides read TGTGCCAGCAGCTTGGGAGCAGGAAGCTCCTACGAGCAGTACTTC.